In this sample, the clone carrying this TCR beta chain turned up many times. The antigen is unknown. CDR3 and TCR beta VDJ profiling relied on a genomic DNA template. TCRdb re-called the reads with MiXCR, one entry per CDR3 protein. The data hold some 170,000 distinct CDR3 sequences, with 45% to 55% observed a single time. This sample is part of a study of CD8+CD57+ T cells in acquired aplastic anemia. Background on the study: The sorted CD4+ and CD8+ cells yielded an average approximately 3 ug of DNA.

Patients chosen for sequencing had shown CD8+CD57+ cell expansion by flow cytometry. Sampling of blood occurred while the patients had still received no therapy. The study, taken as a whole, reports: Patients and controls shared 25 to 35 CD8+ CDR3 sequences, which appeared highly expressed in patients and within their immunodominant clones.

This sequence originates from a human donor with aplastic anemia. The sequencing sample was made of sorted CD4+, CD8+, or CD8+CD57+ T cells (not recorded which) from PBMCs.

CDR3 sequence: CASSLWAPGQGRSYEQYF. CDR3 nucleotides: TGCGCCAGCAGCTTGTGGGCCCCGGGACAGGGGCGCTCCTACGAGCAGTACTTC. The gene calls are TRBV5-1 and TRBJ2-7; 10 bases map to TRBD1. This CDR3 has 18 amino acids. Germline trimming cut 1 base from V and 0 bases from J; bases unmatched to any gene: 10. CDR1 is SGHRS and CDR2 is YFSETQ in the germline V gene.